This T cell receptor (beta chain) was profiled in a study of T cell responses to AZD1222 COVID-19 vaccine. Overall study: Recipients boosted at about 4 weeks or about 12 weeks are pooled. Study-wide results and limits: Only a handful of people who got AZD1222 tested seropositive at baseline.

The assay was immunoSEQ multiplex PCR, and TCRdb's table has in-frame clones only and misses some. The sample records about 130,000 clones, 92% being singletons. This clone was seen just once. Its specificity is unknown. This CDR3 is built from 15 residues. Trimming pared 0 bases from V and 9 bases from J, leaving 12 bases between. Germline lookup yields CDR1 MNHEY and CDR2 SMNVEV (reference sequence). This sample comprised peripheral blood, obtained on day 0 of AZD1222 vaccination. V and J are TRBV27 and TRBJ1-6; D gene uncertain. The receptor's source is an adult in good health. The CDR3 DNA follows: TGTGCCAGCAGTTTATCGTCGGCACGGGTTTCACCCCTCCACTTT. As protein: CASSLSSARVSPLHF.